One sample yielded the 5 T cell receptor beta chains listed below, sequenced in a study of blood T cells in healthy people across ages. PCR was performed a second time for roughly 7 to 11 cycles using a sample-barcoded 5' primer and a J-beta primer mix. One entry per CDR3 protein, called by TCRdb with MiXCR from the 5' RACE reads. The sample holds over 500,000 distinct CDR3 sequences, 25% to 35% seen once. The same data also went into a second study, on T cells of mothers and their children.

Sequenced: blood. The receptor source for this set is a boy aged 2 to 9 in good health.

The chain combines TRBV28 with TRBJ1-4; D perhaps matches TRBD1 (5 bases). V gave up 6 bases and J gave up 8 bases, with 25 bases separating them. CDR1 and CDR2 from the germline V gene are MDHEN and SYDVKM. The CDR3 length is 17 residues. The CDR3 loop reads CASSVIGPGGGGEKLFF. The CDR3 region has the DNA TGTGCCAGCAGCGTTATAGGGCCCGGGGGAGGTGGAGAAAAACTGTTTTTT.

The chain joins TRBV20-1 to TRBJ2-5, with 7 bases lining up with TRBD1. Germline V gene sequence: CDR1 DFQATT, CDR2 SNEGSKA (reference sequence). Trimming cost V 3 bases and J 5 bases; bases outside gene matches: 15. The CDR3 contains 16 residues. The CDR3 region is CSARRAGGFVVETQYF. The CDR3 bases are TGCAGTGCTAGGCGGGCAGGGGGTTTTGTCGTGGAGACCCAGTACTTC.

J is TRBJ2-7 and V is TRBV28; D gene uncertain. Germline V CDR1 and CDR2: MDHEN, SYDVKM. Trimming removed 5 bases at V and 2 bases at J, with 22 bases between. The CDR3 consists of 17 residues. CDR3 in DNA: TGTGCCAGCAGTACTGCATACAGCCCACCGCCCGCCTACGAGCAGTACTTC. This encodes CASSTAYSPPPAYEQYF.

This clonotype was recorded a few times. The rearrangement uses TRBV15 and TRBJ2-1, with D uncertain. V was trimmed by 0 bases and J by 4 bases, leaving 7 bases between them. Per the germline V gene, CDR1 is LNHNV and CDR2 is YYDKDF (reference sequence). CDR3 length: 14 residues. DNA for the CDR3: TGTGCCACCAGCAGAGAAGTCGCGTACAATGAGCAGTTCTTC. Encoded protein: CATSREVAYNEQFF.

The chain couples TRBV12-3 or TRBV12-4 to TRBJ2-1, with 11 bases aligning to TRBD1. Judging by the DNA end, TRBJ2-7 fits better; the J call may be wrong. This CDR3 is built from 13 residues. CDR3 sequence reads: CASLGQGAREQYF. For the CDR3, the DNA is TGTGCCAGCCTCGGACAGGGGGCTAGAGAGCAGTACTTC.